This T cell receptor (beta chain) is from a study of blood T cell repertoires in COVID-19. On the study more broadly: Sites across the United States, Italy and Spain contributed samples from acute and convalescent COVID-19. T cells, B-cell-depleted T cells, or PBMCs provided the cDNA or gDNA that served as material.

The CDR3 runs 15 residues. Germline-derived CDR1 and CDR2 are SGHTA and FQGNSA. V was pared by 5 bases and J by 6 bases, with 11 bases of the junction left unmatched. Authors' data handling: Reference gene primer amplification in the assay estimated nucleated cell counts. Clones were sequenced by immunoSEQ multiplex PCR, and TCRdb holds only the in-frame ones, with some missing. V and J calls and clone size are given by that table; D and trimming were obtained from the DNA. Among about 78,000 clones listed, about 92% were seen once. Sequenced: peripheral blood. This clonotype originated in a woman between 45 and 65 years old in a cohort sampled during active COVID-19. The V and J genes are TRBV7-2 and TRBJ2-7; 9 bases are a match to TRBD1. The CDR3 nucleotides are TGTGCCAGCAGCGACCCCGGGACAGGGTGGATCGAGCAGTACTTC. The encoded protein is CASSDPGTGWIEQYF.